These T cell receptor beta chains were read from a single sample in a study of T cells in Graves' hyperthyroidism and ophthalmopathy. A single record per CDR3 protein comes from TCRdb applying MiXCR to the multiplex PCR reads. Among 400,000 to 550,000 distinct CDR3 sequences listed, around 14% were seen once. Material: blood. The receptors come from a woman aged 18-29 years with Graves' hyperthyroidism. The CDR3 runs from the conserved cysteine through the conserved F or W. The order of the fields is CDR3 DNA, CDR3 protein, V gene, J gene, D gene, clone size. The D gene is left open where the match is weak. Size tells how often a clone was seen (once, few, many) or the class of an expanded clone, and some rows leave it out.

cdr3_nt: TGCAGCGTTGAAGACAGGTCAGATACGCAGTATTTT; cdr3_aa: CSVEDRSDTQYF; v_call: TRBV29-1; j_call: TRBJ2-3; d_call: NA; clone_size: many
cdr3_nt: TGTGCCACCTCCCCAATGAATCAGCCCCAGCATTTT; cdr3_aa: CATSPMNQPQHF; v_call: TRBV19; j_call: TRBJ1-5; d_call: NA; clone_size: many
cdr3_nt: TGTGCCAGCAGCTTAGTAGGTGCTGAGCAGTTCTTC; cdr3_aa: CASSLVGAEQFF; v_call: TRBV7-9; j_call: TRBJ2-1; d_call: NA; clone_size: few
cdr3_nt: TGTGCCAGCAGCGTGAGGGGACTCCAAGAGACCCAGTACTTC; cdr3_aa: CASSVRGLQETQYF; v_call: TRBV11-3; j_call: TRBJ2-5; d_call: NA; clone_size: many
cdr3_nt: TGTGCCAGCAGGGTTCAGGGGGCAGATACGCAGTATTTT; cdr3_aa: CASRVQGADTQYF; v_call: TRBV7-2; j_call: TRBJ2-3; d_call: TRBD1; clone_size: many
cdr3_nt: TGTGCCAGCAGTGAAGCTAACCTCAATCAGCCCCAGCATTTT; cdr3_aa: CASSEANLNQPQHF; v_call: TRBV2; j_call: TRBJ1-5; d_call: NA; clone_size: many
cdr3_nt: TGTGCCAGCAGTTTATCCCCGTGGCTAGCGGGCACAGATACGCAGTATTTT; cdr3_aa: CASSLSPWLAGTDTQYF; v_call: TRBV27; j_call: TRBJ2-3; d_call: TRBD2; clone_size: many
cdr3_nt: TGTGCCGGAAATAGCGGGAGTACCGCAGATACGCAGTATTTT; cdr3_aa: CAGNSGSTADTQYF; v_call: TRBV2; j_call: TRBJ2-3; d_call: TRBD2; clone_size: many
cdr3_nt: TGTGCCAGCAGTTTAGTTGCAGTCCCCGGCTACACCTTC; cdr3_aa: CASSLVAVPGYTF; v_call: TRBV12-3/TRBV12-4; j_call: TRBJ1-2; d_call: NA; clone_size: many
cdr3_nt: TGTGCCAGCAGCTTAGATTCAGTGGGCCTCCGGGGAGCGGACACCGGGGGGCTGTTTTTT; cdr3_aa: CASSLDSVGLRGADTGGLFF; v_call: TRBV11-3; j_call: TRBJ2-2; d_call: NA; clone_size: NA
cdr3_nt: TGTGCCAGCAGGCGCGACAGGACCTACGAGCAGTGCTTC; cdr3_aa: CASRRDRTYEQCF; v_call: TRBV6-1; j_call: TRBJ2-7; d_call: NA; clone_size: few
cdr3_nt: TGCGCCAGCAGCTTTACCCCCCGCGGGAGTAGAGGAGATACGCAGTATTTT; cdr3_aa: CASSFTPRGSRGDTQYF; v_call: TRBV5-1; j_call: TRBJ2-3; d_call: TRBD2; clone_size: NA
cdr3_nt: TGCAGCGTTGACGGCGGGAGGGCGTACACCGGGGAGCTGTTTTTT; cdr3_aa: CSVDGGRAYTGELFF; v_call: TRBV29-1; j_call: TRBJ2-2; d_call: TRBD2; clone_size: NA
cdr3_nt: TGTGCCAGTAGTAAAGGAAGGTTTGGCCAGCCCCAGCATTTT; cdr3_aa: CASSKGRFGQPQHF; v_call: TRBV19; j_call: TRBJ1-5; d_call: NA; clone_size: NA
cdr3_nt: TGCGCCAGCAGCCGACAAGTGAGCCGGGAAGAGACCCAGTACTTC; cdr3_aa: CASSRQVSREETQYF; v_call: TRBV5-1; j_call: TRBJ2-5; d_call: NA; clone_size: NA
cdr3_nt: TGTGCCAGCAGCCAAAAGCAGATTAACTATGGCTACACCTTC; cdr3_aa: CASSQKQINYGYTF; v_call: TRBV14; j_call: TRBJ1-2; d_call: NA; clone_size: many
cdr3_nt: TGTGCCAGCAGCCCCCAAAGGGACACAATGGCTTTCTTT; cdr3_aa: CASSPQRDTMAFF; v_call: TRBV7-2; j_call: TRBJ1-1; d_call: NA; clone_size: few
cdr3_nt: TGTGCCAGCAGTGAATATGGTAAGACTAGCGGGAGATACAATGAGCAGTTCTTC; cdr3_aa: CASSEYGKTSGRYNEQFF; v_call: TRBV25-1; j_call: TRBJ2-1; d_call: TRBD2; clone_size: many
cdr3_nt: TGTGCCACCATGACAGGGGACTATGGCTACACCTTC; cdr3_aa: CATMTGDYGYTF; v_call: TRBV15; j_call: TRBJ1-2; d_call: TRBD1; clone_size: few
cdr3_nt: TGTGCCAGCAGCTCGGAACAGGGCAACGGGCGGACCGGGGAGCTGTTTTTT; cdr3_aa: CASSSEQGNGRTGELFF; v_call: TRBV7-9; j_call: TRBJ2-2; d_call: NA; clone_size: many
cdr3_nt: TGTGCCAGCAGTTACGTGAGGGGGATGAGTGGCTACACCTTC; cdr3_aa: CASSYVRGMSGYTF; v_call: TRBV6-2/TRBV6-3; j_call: TRBJ1-2; d_call: NA; clone_size: NA
cdr3_nt: TGTGCCAGTGGACAGGGGTTTGATGAAAAACTGTTTTTT; cdr3_aa: CASGQGFDEKLFF; v_call: TRBV6-1; j_call: TRBJ1-4; d_call: TRBD1; clone_size: NA
cdr3_nt: TGTGCCAGCAGTCCGCAGGGGCAGGAAAGCAATCAGCCCCAGCATTTT; cdr3_aa: CASSPQGQESNQPQHF; v_call: TRBV12-3/TRBV12-4; j_call: TRBJ1-5; d_call: NA; clone_size: many
cdr3_nt: TGTGCCTGGGGACGGACGAACACCGGGGAGCTGTTTTTT; cdr3_aa: CAWGRTNTGELFF; v_call: TRBV30; j_call: TRBJ2-2; d_call: NA; clone_size: many
cdr3_nt: TGTGCCTGGTTGAGGGGCTCTGAAAAACTGTTTTTT; cdr3_aa: CAWLRGSEKLFF; v_call: TRBV30; j_call: TRBJ1-4; d_call: NA; clone_size: many
cdr3_nt: TGTGCCAGCAGCTCGCAGGCAGCGAACACTGAAGCTTTCTTT; cdr3_aa: CASSSQAANTEAFF; v_call: TRBV7-2; j_call: TRBJ1-1; d_call: NA; clone_size: NA
cdr3_nt: TGTGCCAGCAGCTTAGGTGGTGGGACAGGTGGCTACACCTTC; cdr3_aa: CASSLGGGTGGYTF; v_call: TRBV7-9; j_call: TRBJ1-2; d_call: TRBD1; clone_size: many
cdr3_nt: TGTGCCAGCAGCTGGGGTAGCGGGGGGGCCACGCAGTATTTT; cdr3_aa: CASSWGSGGATQYF; v_call: TRBV7-3; j_call: TRBJ2-3; d_call: TRBD2; clone_size: NA
cdr3_nt: TGTGCCAGCAGCTCAGGGGCCCGAATGATGAACACTGAAGCTTTCTTT; cdr3_aa: CASSSGARMMNTEAFF; v_call: TRBV28; j_call: TRBJ1-1; d_call: NA; clone_size: many
cdr3_nt: TGTGCCTGGAGTGAGGGGAACTATGGCTACACCTTC; cdr3_aa: CAWSEGNYGYTF; v_call: TRBV30; j_call: TRBJ1-2; d_call: NA; clone_size: many
cdr3_nt: TGTGCCAGTAGTACCCACGGTCGGGAGAATACGCAGTATTTT; cdr3_aa: CASSTHGRENTQYF; v_call: TRBV19; j_call: TRBJ2-3; d_call: NA; clone_size: few
cdr3_nt: TGTGCCAGCAGTTACGGGACGGACTTCTATGGCTACACCTTC; cdr3_aa: CASSYGTDFYGYTF; v_call: TRBV27; j_call: TRBJ1-2; d_call: NA; clone_size: many
cdr3_nt: TGTGCCAGCAGTTCTCGGACACTTACGCAGTATTTT; cdr3_aa: CASSSRTLTQYF; v_call: TRBV6-2/TRBV6-3; j_call: TRBJ2-3; d_call: NA; clone_size: NA
cdr3_nt: TGTGCCAGCAGTGAATCCCGGACGAAGGAAAAACTGTTTTTT; cdr3_aa: CASSESRTKEKLFF; v_call: TRBV2; j_call: TRBJ1-4; d_call: NA; clone_size: many
cdr3_nt: TGTGCCAGCTCGACAGGGGAGCTGTTTTTT; cdr3_aa: CASSTGELFF; v_call: TRBV18; j_call: TRBJ2-2; d_call: NA; clone_size: many
cdr3_nt: TGTGCCAGCAGTGACCCAGGGACCGGGACAGGCGTTAACACCGGGGAGCTGTTTTTT; cdr3_aa: CASSDPGTGTGVNTGELFF; v_call: TRBV6-1; j_call: TRBJ2-2; d_call: TRBD1; clone_size: many
cdr3_nt: TGTGCCAGCGGCGCCGTGGAGACCCAGTACTTC; cdr3_aa: CASGAVETQYF; v_call: TRBV12-3/TRBV12-4; j_call: TRBJ2-5; d_call: NA; clone_size: many
cdr3_nt: TGTGCCAGCAGTTACTATTTAACCCGGGACTTTCGTCGGGGCTACACCTTC; cdr3_aa: CASSYYLTRDFRRGYTF; v_call: TRBV6-5; j_call: TRBJ1-2; d_call: NA; clone_size: NA
cdr3_nt: TGTGCCAGCAGTTACTTCTTCGGTAGCGGGAGTATTTCTTCGATGGAGACCCAGTACTTC; cdr3_aa: CASSYFFGSGSISSMETQYF; v_call: TRBV6-5; j_call: TRBJ2-5; d_call: TRBD2; clone_size: many
cdr3_nt: TGTGCCAGCAGTTACTCGAGGCCGTACAATGAGCAGTTCTTC; cdr3_aa: CASSYSRPYNEQFF; v_call: TRBV6-5; j_call: TRBJ2-1; d_call: NA; clone_size: few
cdr3_nt: TGTGCCAGCAGCCAAAAGATAGCGGGAATCGATGAGCAGTTCTTC; cdr3_aa: CASSQKIAGIDEQFF; v_call: TRBV7-8; j_call: TRBJ2-1; d_call: TRBD2; clone_size: many
cdr3_nt: TGTGCCAGCAGCTTAATTATGGATACGCAGTATTTT; cdr3_aa: CASSLIMDTQYF; v_call: TRBV11-3; j_call: TRBJ2-3; d_call: NA; clone_size: few
cdr3_nt: TGTGCCAGCAGCTTCGCCGGACGGGGGAGTGGCACTGAAGCTTTCTTT; cdr3_aa: CASSFAGRGSGTEAFF; v_call: TRBV7-3; j_call: TRBJ1-1; d_call: NA; clone_size: NA
cdr3_nt: TGCAGCGCCCCACCCCCGGGACTAGGGGGAGGGCCGACAGATACGCAGTATTTT; cdr3_aa: CSAPPPGLGGGPTDTQYF; v_call: TRBV29-1; j_call: TRBJ2-3; d_call: TRBD2; clone_size: few
cdr3_nt: TGTGCCAGCAGCCAATACACTCGCGATTCACCCCTCCACTTT; cdr3_aa: CASSQYTRDSPLHF; v_call: TRBV7-6; j_call: TRBJ1-6; d_call: NA; clone_size: many
cdr3_nt: TGTGCCAGCAGTCCCAGCGGGAGGCGCGGGAATGAGCAGTTCTTC; cdr3_aa: CASSPSGRRGNEQFF; v_call: TRBV12-3/TRBV12-4; j_call: TRBJ2-1; d_call: TRBD2; clone_size: many
cdr3_nt: TGTGCCAGCACTAAAAACCAGGGGGACACCGGGGAGCTGTTTTTT; cdr3_aa: CASTKNQGDTGELFF; v_call: TRBV6-1; j_call: TRBJ2-2; d_call: TRBD1; clone_size: many
cdr3_nt: TGTGCCAGCAGCTTAGTATGGGGAGGATCAGAAGCTTTCTTT; cdr3_aa: CASSLVWGGSEAFF; v_call: TRBV11-2; j_call: TRBJ1-1; d_call: NA; clone_size: NA
cdr3_nt: TGTGCCAGCAGTTTACTCCTAGCGATGTACAATGAGCAGTTCTTC; cdr3_aa: CASSLLLAMYNEQFF; v_call: TRBV12-3/TRBV12-4; j_call: TRBJ2-1; d_call: NA; clone_size: many
cdr3_nt: TGCGCCAGCAGCTCACTAGCGGGAGGGCCGGGTGAGCAGTTCTTC; cdr3_aa: CASSSLAGGPGEQFF; v_call: TRBV5-1; j_call: TRBJ2-1; d_call: TRBD2; clone_size: many
cdr3_nt: TGTGCCAGCAGCCAAGCTGGGACACCCTATAATGAGCAGTTCTTC; cdr3_aa: CASSQAGTPYNEQFF; v_call: TRBV14; j_call: TRBJ2-1; d_call: NA; clone_size: NA
cdr3_nt: TGTGCCAGCAGTTATTCGGGGGAGTGGGTCAAAAACATTCAGTACTTC; cdr3_aa: CASSYSGEWVKNIQYF; v_call: TRBV6-6; j_call: TRBJ2-4; d_call: NA; clone_size: many
cdr3_nt: TGTGCCAGCAGTCCCGGGATGATTTCCTACGAGCAGTACTTC; cdr3_aa: CASSPGMISYEQYF; v_call: TRBV7-8; j_call: TRBJ2-7; d_call: NA; clone_size: NA
cdr3_nt: TGTGCCTGGACGGGGGAGCGGAGGAACTATGGCTACACCTTC; cdr3_aa: CAWTGERRNYGYTF; v_call: TRBV30; j_call: TRBJ1-2; d_call: NA; clone_size: NA